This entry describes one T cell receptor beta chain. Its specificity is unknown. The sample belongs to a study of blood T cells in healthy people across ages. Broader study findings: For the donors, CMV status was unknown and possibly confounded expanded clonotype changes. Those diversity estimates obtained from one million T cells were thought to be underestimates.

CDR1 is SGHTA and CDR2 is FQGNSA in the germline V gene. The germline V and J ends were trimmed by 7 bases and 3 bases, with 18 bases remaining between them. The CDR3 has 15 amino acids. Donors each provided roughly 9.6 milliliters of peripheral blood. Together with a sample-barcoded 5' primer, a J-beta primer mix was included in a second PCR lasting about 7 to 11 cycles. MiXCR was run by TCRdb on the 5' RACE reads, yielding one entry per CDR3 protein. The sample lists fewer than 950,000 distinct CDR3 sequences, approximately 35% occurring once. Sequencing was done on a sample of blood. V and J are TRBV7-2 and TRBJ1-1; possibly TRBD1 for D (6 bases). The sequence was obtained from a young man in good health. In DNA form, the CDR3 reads TGTGCCAGCACCTTTACTGGAGGGACACACACTGAAGCTTTCTTT. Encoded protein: CASTFTGGTHTEAFF.